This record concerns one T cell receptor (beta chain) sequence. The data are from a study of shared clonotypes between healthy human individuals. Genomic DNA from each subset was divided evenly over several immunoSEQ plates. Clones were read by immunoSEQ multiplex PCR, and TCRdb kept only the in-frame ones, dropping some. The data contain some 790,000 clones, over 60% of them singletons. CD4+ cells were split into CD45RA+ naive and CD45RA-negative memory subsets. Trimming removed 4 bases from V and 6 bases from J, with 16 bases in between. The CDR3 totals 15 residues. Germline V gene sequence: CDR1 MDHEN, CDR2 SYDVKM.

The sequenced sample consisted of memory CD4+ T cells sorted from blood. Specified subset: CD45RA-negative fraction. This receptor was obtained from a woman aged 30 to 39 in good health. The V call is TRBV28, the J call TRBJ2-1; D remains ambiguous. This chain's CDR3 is CASSSHIRVPNEQFF. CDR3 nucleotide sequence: TGTGCCAGCAGTTCGCACATTCGCGTACCCAATGAGCAGTTCTTC.